Listed here is a single T cell receptor (beta chain). Its antigen is unidentified. Profiled with immunoSEQ multiplex PCR; TCRdb holds only in-frame clones, not every one. This sample carries about 80,000 clones, over 75% of them seen once, and the ten largest clones take 0.32%. These data are taken from a study of OX40 agonist ivuxolimab in advanced cancers. About the study: The group had a mean age of around 64 years, ranged from about 20 to 90, and was 80% to 90% male.

Germline V gene lookup returns CDR1 SNHLY and CDR2 FYNNEI. The length of the CDR3 is 13 residues. Between the trimmed V and J ends, which lost 0 bases and 10 bases, there was a span of 12 bases. General observations from the study: CD4+ and CD8+ blood T cells expanded clonally by week 6 at 0.1 to 3.0 mg/kg. Certain nonresponders likewise exhibited a low normalized T-cell clonal expansion. Among the least clonally expanded were partial responders at 0.1-3.0 mg/kg.

The gene calls are TRBV2 and TRBJ1-1, with D unresolved. This specimen consisted of CD4+ or CD8+ T cells sorted from blood, obtained in a trial of the OX40 agonist ivuxolimab. This sequence originates from an adult with an advanced solid tumor such as melanoma, head and neck, liver or kidney cancer. The CDR3 spells CASSEATRSRAFF. DNA of the CDR3: TGTGCCAGCAGTGAAGCAACGAGGAGTCGAGCTTTCTTT.